Following are 32 T cell receptor beta chains from one sample sequenced in a study of blood T cell repertoires in COVID-19. Repertoires were generated with immunoSEQ multiplex PCR, while TCRdb's copy carries only in-frame clones and drops some. This table holds about 370,000 clones, about 89% found once. The specimen sequenced was PBMCs or T cells enriched from blood (not recorded which). These receptors came from a woman in her forties who had been exposed to COVID-19.

This clone was seen only a few times. The chain employs TRBV7-9 and TRBJ2-1, with 9 nucleotides matching TRBD2. This CDR3 comprises 15 residues. V lost 5 bases to trimming and J lost 1 base; unmatched junction nucleotides: 3. Germline V gene lookup returns CDR1 SEHNR and CDR2 FQNEAQ (reference sequence). The chain's CDR3 is CASSRAGGSYNEQFF. The CDR3 coding sequence is TGTGCCAGCAGCCGAGCGGGGGGATCCTACAATGAGCAGTTCTTC.

The chain has TRBV12-3 or TRBV12-4 and TRBJ1-5; D unresolved. Trimming removed 5 bases at V and 3 bases at J, with 8 bases between. CDR3 size: 13 residues. The CDR3: CASSAQNNQPQHF. In DNA form, the CDR3 reads TGTGCCAGCAGTGCACAGAACAATCAGCCCCAGCATTTT.

This sequence joins TRBV2 and TRBJ1-4; D may be TRBD1 (6 bases). The CDR3 runs to 15 residues. CDR1 and CDR2 from the germline V gene are SNHLY and FYNNEI. With 3 bases removed from V and 3 bases from J, the gap between germline ends came to 11 bases. This CDR3 is CASSDNRVANEKLFF. In nucleotides, the CDR3 is TGTGCCAGCAGTGACAACAGGGTAGCTAATGAAAAACTGTTTTTT.

The chain has TRBV6-5 and TRBJ1-1; 7 bases agree with TRBD1. This CDR3 has 13 amino acids. Germline CDR1 and CDR2: MNHEY and SVGAGI. Trimming at V came to 5 bases and at J to 5 bases, leaving 5 bases not matched to a gene. CDR3 nucleotide sequence: TGTGCCAGCAGTCGCCAGGGACAGACTGAAGCTTTCTTT. This sequence encodes CASSRQGQTEAFF.

This chain uses TRBV18 with TRBJ2-1; 9 bases line up with TRBD2. The junction had 2 bases not matched to a gene; V was cut back by 4 bases and J by 1 base. The V gene's germline CDR1 is KGHSH and CDR2 LQKENI. The CDR3 is made up of 15 amino acids. The CDR3 sequence is CASSRAGGSYNEQFF. The CDR3 DNA sequence: TGTGCCAGCTCACGGGCGGGGGGGTCCTACAATGAGCAGTTCTTC. Filled out from reference TRBV18 and TRBJ2-1, the complete variable domain reads NAGVMQNPRHLVRRRGQEARLRCSPMKGHSHVYWYRQLPEEGLKFMVYLQKENIIDESGMPKERFSAEFPKEGPSILRIQQVVRGDSAAYFCASSRAGGSYNEQFFGPGTRLTVL.

The chain joins TRBV27 to TRBJ1-3; D uncertain. Germline CDR1 MNHEY, CDR2 SMNVEV (reference sequence). The CDR3 has 13 residues. The ends were cut back, 8 bases at V and 2 bases at J, with 10 bases in the middle. The CDR3 sequence: CASAFSPGNTIYF. The CDR3 DNA follows: TGTGCCAGCGCGTTTTCCCCTGGAAACACCATATATTTT.

This chain joins TRBV7-9 and TRBJ1-5; no clear D gene. The V gene's germline CDR1 is SEHNR and CDR2 FQNEAQ (reference sequence). Trimming removed 5 bases from V and 0 bases from J, with 11 bases in between. The CDR3 covers 15 residues. Written as DNA, the CDR3 is TGTGCCAGCAGCCGTGAGGGTACTAGCAATCAGCCCCAGCATTTT. Its translation: CASSREGTSNQPQHF.

The chain carries TRBV7-6 and TRBJ2-1; 10 bases match TRBD2. Unmatched junction bases numbered 7, after V lost 1 base and J lost 7 bases. The CDR3 runs 16 residues. Germline CDR1 is SGHVS and CDR2 is FNYEAQ. CDR3 in amino acids: CASSLVLAGGRNEQFF. The CDR3 DNA is TGTGCCAGCAGCTTAGTGTTAGCGGGGGGCCGAAATGAGCAGTTCTTC.

The chain carries TRBV7-6 and TRBJ1-4, with D possibly matching TRBD1 (5 bases). Trimming took off 0 bases at V and 4 bases at J, with 6 bases between the two ends. The germline CDR1 and CDR2 sequences are SGHVS and FNYEAQ. This CDR3 spans 14 amino acids. The CDR3 sequence: CASSLAGGNEKLFF. For the CDR3, the DNA is TGTGCCAGCAGCTTAGCCGGGGGTAATGAAAAACTGTTTTTT. Full variable domain (rest looked up from reference TRBV7-6 and TRBJ1-4): GAGVSQSPRYKVTKRGQDVALRCDPISGHVSLYWYRQALGQGPEFLTYFNYEAQQDKSGLPNDRFSAERPEGSISTLTIQRTEQRDSAMYRCASSLAGGNEKLFFGSGTQLSVL.

The rearrangement joins TRBV12-3 or TRBV12-4 to TRBJ1-1; 7 positions agree with TRBD1. This CDR3 contains 12 residues. With 7 bases clipped from V and 7 bases from J, the junction kept 6 bases outside the gene matches. CDR3 residues: CASIKQGSEAFF. The CDR3 DNA sequence: TGTGCCAGCATTAAACAGGGGAGTGAAGCTTTCTTT.

This clone has just one count. This sequence joins TRBV5-6 and TRBJ2-5; D not certain. Germline V gives CDR1 SGHDT, CDR2 YYEEEE. The length of the CDR3 is 15 residues. With 4 bases removed from V and 1 base from J, the gap between germline ends came to 14 bases. For the CDR3, the DNA is TGTGCCAGCAGCCGTTACGCGGCCATCCAAGAGACCCAGTACTTC. It translates to CASSRYAAIQETQYF.

The CDR3 nucleotides are TGTGCCAGCAGTGAACCGGGAGCTACTAATGAAAAACTGTTTTTT. Translated, it gives CASSEPGATNEKLFF. The gene calls are TRBV6-1 and TRBJ1-4; no clear D gene. The V end was cut by 2 bases, the J end by 2 bases, with 9 bases between. CDR3 length: 15 amino acids. Germline loops: CDR1 MNHNS, CDR2 SASEGT.

The chain carries TRBV19 and TRBJ1-1; D is perhaps TRBD1 (5 bases). The CDR3 runs 15 residues. Trimming removed 5 bases from V and 5 bases from J, with 18 bases in between. Germline V lookup: CDR1 LNHDA, CDR2 SQIVND (reference sequence). CDR3 bases: TGTGCCAGTAGTTCCCAACGCCTGGGGGGTACTGAAGCTTTCTTT. Amino acids: CASSSQRLGGTEAFF.

In regard to this clone: Within the sample, other DNA sequences also encode this same CDR3. This sequence joins TRBV5-1 and TRBJ1-6; 9 bases fit TRBD1. This CDR3 has 14 residues. V lost 4 bases to trimming and J lost 7 bases; unmatched junction nucleotides: 3. Germline V gene data show CDR1 as SGHRS and CDR2 as YFSETQ. The chain's CDR3 is CASSPDRGNSPLHF. CDR3 DNA sequence: TGCGCCAGCAGCCCCGACAGGGGGAATTCACCCCTCCACTTT.

The chain combines TRBV3-1 (or the pseudogene TRBV3-2) with TRBJ1-2; 9 bases map to TRBD1. The CDR3 is 14 amino acids. Germline V CDR1 and CDR2: LGHDT, YNNKEL (reference sequence). Germline trimming cut 4 bases from V and 3 bases from J; bases unmatched to any gene: 3. The CDR3 nucleotides read TGTGCCAGCAGCCCCGGGACAGGGTACTATGGCTACACCTTC. Its protein product is CASSPGTGYYGYTF.

The chain links TRBV29-1 to TRBJ1-2, with 7 bases aligning to TRBD1. The CDR3 is made up of 13 amino acids. Germline CDR1 SQVTM, CDR2 ANQGSEA. J was trimmed by 6 bases and V by 2 bases; bases with no gene match: 6. The CDR3 region is CSVELWTGHGYTF. In DNA, the CDR3 is TGCAGCGTTGAACTGTGGACAGGACATGGCTACACCTTC.

This chain links TRBV3-1 (or the pseudogene TRBV3-2) with TRBJ2-5; no firm D call. V dropped 0 bases and J dropped 8 bases, with 10 bases sitting between them. Per the germline V gene, CDR1 is LGHDT and CDR2 is YNNKEL (reference sequence). The CDR3 has 13 amino acids. Here the CDR3 reads CASSQDGGQTQYF. CDR3 nucleotides: TGTGCCAGCAGCCAAGATGGCGGCCAAACCCAGTACTTC.

The V and J genes are TRBV6-5 and TRBJ1-3, with TRBD1 matching 7 bases. Germline values: CDR1 MNHEY, CDR2 SVGAGI. With 0 bases clipped from V and 2 bases from J, the junction kept 4 bases outside the gene matches. The CDR3 has 16 amino acids. In DNA, the CDR3 is TGTGCCAGCAGTTACTCCGGGACAGTCCCTGGAAACACCATATATTTT. Its translation: CASSYSGTVPGNTIYF.

The chain has TRBV7-3 and TRBJ2-1; perhaps TRBD2 as D (6 bases). Trimming left V 3 bases short and J 0 bases short, with 12 bases between. The CDR3 is 16 residues long. Germline-derived CDR1 and CDR2 are SGHTA and FQGTGA. The CDR3: CASSFNGGSSYNEQFF. CDR3 sequence (DNA): TGTGCCAGCAGCTTTAACGGGGGAAGCTCCTACAATGAGCAGTTCTTC.

This clone showed up just a few times. V and J are TRBV7-9 and TRBJ1-3; 7 bases fit TRBD1. The germline CDR1 and CDR2 sequences are SEHNR and FQNEAQ (reference sequence). Trimming took 5 bases from V and 0 from J; bases not matched to a gene: 13. This CDR3 has 18 amino acids. CDR3 DNA sequence: TGTGCCAGCAGCCCACCGACAGGGAGCTCATTCTCTGGAAACACCATATATTTT. Its translation: CASSPPTGSSFSGNTIYF.

This clone was detected once. The chain couples TRBV13 to TRBJ2-3; TRBD2 matches at 10 bases. CDR3 length: 16 residues. Germline V gives CDR1 PRHDT, CDR2 FYEKMQ (reference sequence). With 4 bases clipped from V and 6 bases from J, the junction kept 10 bases outside the gene matches. The CDR3 sequence is CASSSEVLAGSDTQYF. The CDR3, as DNA: TGTGCCAGCAGCTCCGAAGTACTAGCGGGGTCGGATACGCAGTATTTT.

J is TRBJ1-4 and V is TRBV30, with 8 bases fitting TRBD1. Germline CDR1 and CDR2: GTSNPN and SVGIG (reference sequence). The CDR3 is 13 amino acids. With V trimmed by 5 bases and J by 4 bases, 3 bases remained unmatched. The CDR3 coding sequence is TGTGCCTGGGGGACAGGAGGTAATGAAAAACTGTTTTTT. As protein: CAWGTGGNEKLFF.

The V and J genes are TRBV18 and TRBJ1-4; tentative D call: TRBD1 (5 bases). The CDR3 covers 15 residues. V gave up 3 bases and J gave up 10 bases, with 18 bases separating them. Germline lookup yields CDR1 KGHSH and CDR2 LQKENI. The CDR3: CASSPGLRSLPKLFF. The CDR3 DNA is TGTGCCAGCTCACCGGGACTCCGTTCACTCCCAAAACTGTTTTTT.

The table lists this clone with a count of one. The rearrangement uses TRBV2 and TRBJ1-4; 7 nucleotides agree with TRBD1. The V and J ends lost 8 bases and 10 bases, in that order; junction bases with no gene match: 10. Per germline, CDR1 SNHLY and CDR2 FYNNEI. This CDR3 has 13 amino acids. The DNA of the CDR3 is TGTGCCAGCCAACGGTCACAGGGGACAAAACTGTTTTTT. This encodes CASQRSQGTKLFF.

The rearrangement links TRBV18 to TRBJ2-3; D uncertain. CDR3 length equals 16 residues. Per germline, CDR1 KGHSH and CDR2 LQKENI. Trimming pared 3 bases from V and 4 bases from J, leaving 17 bases between. The CDR3 here is CASSPAAVKAADTQYF. The CDR3 DNA follows: TGTGCCAGCTCACCCGCGGCTGTGAAGGCGGCAGATACGCAGTATTTT.

The CDR3 DNA sequence: TGTGCCAGCAGCCCGACACTAGCGGGAGATTCTGTCAAAAACATTCAGTACTTC. It encodes CASSPTLAGDSVKNIQYF. The chain carries TRBV3-1 (or the pseudogene TRBV3-2) and TRBJ2-4, with TRBD2 identical over 11 bases. V lost 4 bases, J lost 3 bases, and 11 bases stayed unmatched. The CDR3 has 18 residues. Germline assignment: CDR1 LGHDT and CDR2 YNNKEL (reference sequence).

This clone was observed a single time. This sequence joins TRBV5-1 and TRBJ1-4; D is unresolved. Between the trimmed V and J ends, which lost 0 bases and 8 bases, there was a span of 20 bases. The CDR3 is 17 amino acids. Germline V CDR1 and CDR2: SGHRS, YFSETQ. The CDR3, as DNA: TGCGCCAGCAGCTTGGCCCCCTTCGTTGGAGTTGGAGAAAAACTGTTTTTT. Encoded protein: CASSLAPFVGVGEKLFF.

This clone was observed once. The J gene is TRBJ2-6, the V gene TRBV6-2 or TRBV6-3; D not resolved. The germline V gene has CDR1 MNHEY and CDR2 SVGEGT. The length of the CDR3 is 19 residues. V was trimmed by 6 bases and J by 3 bases, leaving 24 bases between them. The CDR3 spells CASSPDVPREIYGANVLTF. DNA for the CDR3: TGTGCCAGCAGCCCAGATGTCCCGAGAGAAATATATGGGGCCAACGTCCTGACTTTC.

This clone was detected only once. This chain links TRBV19 with TRBJ2-1; TRBD1 agrees at 9 bases. After removal of 4 bases from V and 8 bases from J, the junction contained 6 bases not matched to a gene. Germline V lookup: CDR1 LNHDA, CDR2 SQIVND (reference sequence). This CDR3 is 14 amino acids long. The CDR3 loop reads CASSKDRGLDEQFF. CDR3 DNA: TGTGCCAGTAGTAAAGACAGGGGGTTGGATGAGCAGTTCTTC.

The chain recombines TRBV18 with TRBJ1-5, with TRBD1 identical over 8 bases. This CDR3 is built from 16 residues. The trim removed 2 bases at V and 2 bases at J, leaving 5 bases unmatched. Germline V gene sequence: CDR1 KGHSH, CDR2 LQKENI. CDR3 sequence: CASSPDMTGGNQPQHF. CDR3 nucleotides: TGTGCCAGCTCACCAGATATGACAGGGGGCAATCAGCCCCAGCATTTT.

Only one count was recorded for this clone. V gene TRBV28 combines with J gene TRBJ1-2; TRBD1 aligns across 11 bases. The CDR3 loop spans 15 amino acids. V dropped 3 bases and J dropped 7; count of bases not matched to a gene: 7. Germline V CDR1 and CDR2: MDHEN, SYDVKM. CDR3 in DNA: TGTGCCAGCAGTTTGGGGACAGGGGGTGTCGGTGGCTACACCTTC. Its protein is CASSLGTGGVGGYTF.

The rearrangement joins TRBV18 to TRBJ1-1, with 7 bases that match TRBD1. CDR1 and CDR2 (germline): KGHSH, LQKENI. V lost 2 bases, J lost 0 bases, and 6 bases stayed unmatched. This CDR3 spans 16 amino acids. The CDR3 is CASSPRGPPMNTEAFF. The CDR3 nucleotides are TGTGCCAGCTCACCAAGGGGGCCCCCGATGAACACTGAAGCTTTCTTT.